The clone carrying this TCR beta chain has only a few counts. Antigen specificity is unknown. The CDR3 is 14 residues long. CDR1 is DFQATT and CDR2 is SNEGSKA in the germline V gene (reference sequence). With V trimmed by 4 bases and J by 4 bases, 7 bases remained unmatched. This sample is part of a study of blood T cells in healthy people across ages. Overall study findings and caveats: Comparison with aged donors showed that long-lived donors had more naive CD4+ cells and higher diversity.

Primed by a sample-barcoded 5' primer and a J-beta primer mix, a second PCR proceeded for about 6 to 11 cycles. All cDNA molecules were each tagged by a template-switch adaptor with 12 random nucleotides. One entry per CDR3 protein, called by TCRdb with MiXCR from the 5' RACE reads. The data contain hundreds of thousands of distinct CDR3 sequences, about 36% of them singletons. The sequence derives from a man aged 18 to 29 in good health. Sequenced input: blood. The V gene is TRBV20-1, the J gene TRBJ2-1; the match to TRBD2 covers 7 bases. The CDR3 loop reads CSAKRLAAYNEQFF. CDR3 in DNA: TGCAGTGCTAAACGGCTAGCGGCTTACAATGAGCAGTTCTTC.